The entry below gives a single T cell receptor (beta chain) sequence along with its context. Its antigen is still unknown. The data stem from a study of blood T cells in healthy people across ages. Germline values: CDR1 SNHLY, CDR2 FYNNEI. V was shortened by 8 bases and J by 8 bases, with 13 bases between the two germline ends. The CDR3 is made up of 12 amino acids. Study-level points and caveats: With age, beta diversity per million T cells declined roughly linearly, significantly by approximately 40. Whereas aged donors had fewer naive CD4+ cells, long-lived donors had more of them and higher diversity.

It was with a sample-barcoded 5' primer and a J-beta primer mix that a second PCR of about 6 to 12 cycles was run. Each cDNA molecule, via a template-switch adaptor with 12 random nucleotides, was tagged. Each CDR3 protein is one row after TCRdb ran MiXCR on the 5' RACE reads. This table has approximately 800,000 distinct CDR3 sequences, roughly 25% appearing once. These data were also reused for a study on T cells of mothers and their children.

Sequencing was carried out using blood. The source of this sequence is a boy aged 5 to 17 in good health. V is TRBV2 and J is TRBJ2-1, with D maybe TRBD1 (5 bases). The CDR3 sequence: CASWQGFDEQFF. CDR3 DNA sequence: TGTGCCAGCTGGCAGGGATTTGATGAGCAGTTCTTC.